The 21 T cell receptor beta chains reported below all come from one sample, sequenced in a study of cytomegalovirus exposure and HLA in healthy donors. Primers included in the PCR were 60 Vbeta and 13 Jbeta primers. Data came from immunoSEQ multiplex PCR; TCRdb stores just in-frame clones and leaves some out. The sample has about 130,000 clones, roughly 78% seen once. Sequences were obtained from PBMCs. The source of these receptors is a man in his forties or fifties in good health and CMV-seronegative.

This chain's CDR3 is CASSLGTSGLNTGELFF. The CDR3 coding sequence is TGTGCCAGCAGCTTGGGTACTAGCGGACTTAACACCGGGGAGCTGTTTTTT. The chain is built from TRBV5-6 and TRBJ2-2; 8 bases map to TRBD2. V shed 0 bases and J 2 bases; nucleotides not matched to a gene: 6. The germline V gene encodes CDR1 SGHDT and CDR2 YYEEEE. The CDR3 runs to 17 residues.

This clone was recorded once. The rearrangement links TRBV7-8 to TRBJ1-4; TRBD1 agrees at 7 bases. Germline V gene sequence: CDR1 SGHVS, CDR2 FQNEAQ. The CDR3 runs to 15 residues. The V gene end was trimmed by 5 bases and the J gene end by 8 bases; junction bases not matched to a gene: 11. CDR3 loop: CASSTTTGVREKLFF. The CDR3 nucleotides are TGTGCCAGCAGCACAACTACAGGGGTTCGCGAAAAACTGTTTTTT.

This sequence joins TRBV7-2 and TRBJ2-7; tentatively, D is TRBD1 (6 bases). The CDR3 is 14 residues long. Germline-derived CDR1 and CDR2 are SGHTA and FQGNSA. V lost 2 bases to trimming and J lost 4 bases, with 12 bases between them. CDR3 in DNA: TGTGCCAGCAGCTTACCAGGGGCGACATACGAGCAGTACTTC. Translating it yields CASSLPGATYEQYF.

The gene calls are TRBV6-5 and TRBJ1-1; the D gene is possibly TRBD1 (5 bases). The CDR3 has 12 amino acids. The V gene lost 6 bases and the J gene lost 7 bases, with 12 bases spanning the gap. Germline V gene data show CDR1 as MNHEY and CDR2 as SVGAGI. This chain's CDR3 is CASSSRGVEAFF. In DNA, the CDR3 is TGTGCCAGCAGCTCCCGGGGGGTTGAAGCTTTCTTT.

The chain has TRBV30 and TRBJ1-1; 7 positions match TRBD1. CDR3 length equals 13 residues. Trimming removed 5 bases from V and 3 bases from J; junction bases left unmatched: 6. Germline values: CDR1 GTSNPN, CDR2 SVGIG (reference sequence). The DNA of the CDR3 is TGTGCCTGGGCCTACCAGGGGGACACTGAAGCTTTCTTT. Encoded protein: CAWAYQGDTEAFF.

The table lists this clone with a few counts. This chain joins TRBV7-9 and TRBJ2-7, with TRBD1 matching 8 bases. V was pared by 1 base and J by 3 bases, with 5 bases of the junction left unmatched. Germline lookup yields CDR1 SEHNR and CDR2 FQNEAQ (reference sequence). The CDR3 loop spans 15 amino acids. Here the CDR3 reads CASSLGQGRYYEQYF. As DNA, the CDR3 is TGTGCCAGCAGCTTAGGACAGGGGAGATACTACGAGCAGTACTTC.

This clone was observed a single time. The rearrangement uses TRBV9 and TRBJ2-7, with a weak D call TRBD2 (6 bases). The CDR3 consists of 16 residues. Deletions cut 0 bases from V and 7 bases from J, with 20 bases between. Germline CDR1 reads SGDLS; CDR2 reads YYNGEE. The CDR3 nucleotides read TGTGCCAGCAGCGTAGACCCCTCGGGCGCCCGGGGGGAGCAGTACTTC. Amino acids: CASSVDPSGARGEQYF.

The chain recombines TRBV30 with TRBJ1-1; 11 bases are shared with TRBD1. After removal of 1 base from V and 6 bases from J, the junction contained 1 base not matched to a gene. This CDR3 has 13 residues. CDR1 is GTSNPN and CDR2 is SVGIG in the germline V gene (reference sequence). The CDR3 region is CAWSGDRGSEAFF. Written as DNA, the CDR3 is TGTGCCTGGAGTGGGGACAGGGGGTCTGAAGCTTTCTTT.

This rearrangement joins TRBV29-1 to TRBJ2-2; TRBD2 might be the D (6 bases). Looked up from germline, CDR1 is SQVTM and CDR2 is ANQGSEA. The CDR3 has 15 residues. V dropped 5 bases and J dropped 0 bases, with 13 bases sitting between them. Here the CDR3 DNA reads TGCAGCGTTTCTCATCTAGCGCCGAACACCGGGGAGCTGTTTTTT. This sequence encodes CSVSHLAPNTGELFF.

The chain couples TRBV5-4 to TRBJ2-3; 8 bases are shared with TRBD1. The CDR3 is 14 residues long. The V segment lost 4 bases and the J segment 3 bases; nucleotides outside the gene matches: 4. The germline V gene has CDR1 SGHNT and CDR2 YYREEE (reference sequence). The DNA of the CDR3 is TGTGCCAGCAGCCAGGACAGGGCTACAGATACGCAGTATTTT. Translating it yields CASSQDRATDTQYF.

The rearrangement links TRBV5-1 to TRBJ2-3; the match to TRBD1 covers 8 bases. V lost 5 bases and J lost 2; bases outside the gene matches: 10. The CDR3 is made up of 16 amino acids. Germline V CDR1 and CDR2: SGHRS, YFSETQ. CDR3 bases: TGCGCCAGCAGTCGGACAGGGTGGGGGATCACAGATACGCAGTATTTT. Its protein is CASSRTGWGITDTQYF. The variable domain in full, with the rest retrieved from reference TRBV5-1 and TRBJ2-3, is KAGVTQTPRYLIKTRGQQVTLSCSPISGHRSVSWYQQTPGQGLQFLFEYFSETQRNKGNFPGRFSGRQFSNSRSEMNVSTLELGDSALYLCASSRTGWGITDTQYFGPGTRLTVL.

This chain links TRBV29-1 with TRBJ1-1; 12 bases agree with TRBD1. J lost 0 bases, V lost 6 bases, and 5 bases had no gene match. The V gene's germline CDR1 is SQVTM and CDR2 ANQGSEA. This CDR3 is built from 15 residues. The CDR3 loop reads CSVQGTGGLNTEAFF. The DNA for the CDR3 is TGCAGCGTGCAAGGGACAGGGGGCCTGAACACTGAAGCTTTCTTT.

The chain's CDR3 is CASSLEGGTGELFF. The CDR3 DNA reads TGCGCCAGCAGCTTGGAAGGGGGCACCGGGGAGCTGTTTTTT. This chain connects TRBV5-1 to TRBJ2-2, with a possible D match to TRBD1 (6 bases). The CDR3 length is 14 residues. The germline CDR1 and CDR2 sequences are SGHRS and YFSETQ. Deletions cut 0 bases from V and 4 bases from J, with 7 bases between.

This clone was observed a handful of times. The chain uses TRBV5-1 and TRBJ2-5; TRBD1 matches at 7 bases. With 4 bases clipped from V and 4 bases from J, the junction kept 4 bases outside the gene matches. The CDR3 consists of 13 residues. In germline, CDR1 is SGHRS, CDR2 YFSETQ. The CDR3 sequence: CASSPGGTETQYF. The CDR3 nucleotides read TGCGCCAGCAGCCCAGGGGGAACAGAGACCCAGTACTTC.

This rearrangement joins TRBV2 to TRBJ2-1; the D gene is possibly TRBD1 (5 bases). The germline V and J ends were trimmed by 10 bases and 6 bases, with 16 bases remaining between them. The CDR3 totals 13 residues. Germline V gene sequence: CDR1 SNHLY, CDR2 FYNNEI. The CDR3 region has the DNA TGTGCCACAGGGTTCGTCCGAATCAATGAGCAGTTCTTC. Encoded protein: CATGFVRINEQFF. The whole variable domain, filled in from reference TRBV2 and TRBJ2-1, reads EPEVTQTPSHQVTQMGQEVILRCVPISNHLYFYWYRQILGQKVEFLVSFYNNEISEKSEIFDDQFSVERPDGSNFTLKIRSTKLEDSAMYFCATGFVRINEQFFGPGTRLTVL.

The chain couples TRBV4-1 to TRBJ1-6; D is possibly TRBD1 (5 bases). Per germline, CDR1 MGHRA and CDR2 YSYEKL. V lost 7 bases, J lost 4 bases, and 23 bases lay in between. This CDR3 comprises 18 residues. Written as DNA, the CDR3 is TGCGCCAGCAATGGGCCGCCGACAAAAGGGACTTATAATTCACCCCTCCACTTT. It translates to CASNGPPTKGTYNSPLHF.

The rearrangement joins TRBV28 to TRBJ2-7; 7 positions match TRBD1. CDR3 length: 14 amino acids. CDR1 MDHEN and CDR2 SYDVKM come from the germline V gene. With 8 bases clipped from V and 0 bases from J, the junction kept 7 bases outside the gene matches. This chain's CDR3 is CASGGAGGSYEQYF. DNA for the CDR3: TGTGCCAGCGGTGGGGCAGGGGGCTCCTACGAGCAGTACTTC. The variable domain in full, with the rest retrieved from reference TRBV28 and TRBJ2-7, is DVKVTQSSRYLVKRTGEKVFLECVQDMDHENMFWYRQDPGLGLRLIYFSYDVKMKEKGDIPEGYSVSREKKERFSLILESASTNQTSMYLCASGGAGGSYEQYFGPGTRLTVT.

This clone was seen once. Other DNA sequences within the sample encode an identical CDR3. This chain uses TRBV19 with TRBJ1-1, with TRBD1 matching over 8 bases. This CDR3 region has 13 residues. Trimming cost V 4 bases and J 4 bases; bases outside gene matches: 2. Germline CDR1 reads LNHDA; CDR2 reads SQIVND (reference sequence). The CDR3 DNA follows: TGTGCCAGTAGTACGACAGGGGTCACTGAAGCTTTCTTT. This gives the protein CASSTTGVTEAFF.

V usage is TRBV9 and J usage is TRBJ2-6, with D possibly TRBD1 on 8 matching bases. Deletions cut 2 bases from V and 1 base from J, with 16 bases between. The CDR3 length is 18 residues. Germline V gene sequence: CDR1 SGDLS, CDR2 YYNGEE. The CDR3 sequence: CASSVGGDRTSGANVLTF. The CDR3, as DNA: TGTGCCAGCAGCGTGGGAGGGGACAGGACGTCTGGGGCCAACGTCCTGACTTTC.

This clone was seen a few times. V and J are TRBV7-9 and TRBJ2-1, with D possibly TRBD2 on 8 matching bases. V was shortened by 5 bases and J by 4 bases, with 27 bases between the two germline ends. CDR1 SEHNR and CDR2 FQNEAQ come from the germline V gene (reference sequence). This CDR3 is 19 amino acids long. In DNA, the CDR3 is TGTGCCAGCAGCCAACGGGGGGGACAGCTTTTGGGAGGGTACAATGAGCAGTTCTTC. It translates to CASSQRGGQLLGGYNEQFF.

This clone was observed once. This chain connects TRBV2 to TRBJ2-1; 7 positions match TRBD2. V was clipped by 4 bases and J by 0 bases; unmatched bases: 3. This CDR3 has 15 residues. The germline V gene encodes CDR1 SNHLY and CDR2 FYNNEI. The CDR3 DNA follows: TGTGCCAGCAGTGCTAGCGGTAGCTCCTACAATGAGCAGTTCTTC. This encodes CASSASGSSYNEQFF.